Shown below are 24 T cell receptor beta chains from a single sample sequenced in a study of blood T cell repertoires in COVID-19. The data were produced by immunoSEQ multiplex PCR, yet TCRdb's version contains in-frame clones alone and is incomplete. This table has about 150,000 clones, more than 60% appearing once. The sequenced material came from peripheral blood. The receptors were sampled from a man aged 50 to 60 with acute or convalescent COVID-19.

The V gene is TRBV7-2, the J gene TRBJ2-3, with TRBD2 matching over 8 bases. The germline gives CDR1 SGHTA, CDR2 FQGNSA. The CDR3 runs 17 residues. V lost 3 bases, J lost 0 bases, and 8 bases stayed unmatched. CDR3 amino acids: CASSFRVASGSTDTQYF. CDR3 sequence (DNA): TGTGCCAGCAGCTTCCGTGTGGCTAGCGGGAGCACAGATACGCAGTATTTT.

This rearrangement joins TRBV6-5 to TRBJ1-2, with D possibly matching TRBD1 (6 bases). The germline V gene has CDR1 MNHEY and CDR2 SVGAGI. The V end was cut by 9 bases, the J end by 4 bases, with 12 bases between. This CDR3 contains 12 residues. CDR3 nucleotides: TGTGCCAGTAAGGACAGCTTCTATGGCTACACCTTC. This sequence encodes CASKDSFYGYTF.

The chain uses TRBV11-3 and TRBJ2-1, with 8 bases matching TRBD2. V gave up 1 base and J gave up 0 bases; unmatched junction bases: 8. Germline assignment: CDR1 SGHNT and CDR2 YENEEA. The CDR3 runs 18 residues. CDR3 DNA: TGTGCCAGCAGCTTAGTAGTTAGCGGGGAACCCTCCTACAATGAGCAGTTCTTC. Protein sequence: CASSLVVSGEPSYNEQFF.

The rearrangement uses TRBV5-1 and TRBJ1-5; 10 nucleotides line up with TRBD1. V shed 4 bases and J 2 bases; nucleotides not matched to a gene: 3. Germline values: CDR1 SGHRS, CDR2 YFSETQ. The CDR3 totals 15 residues. The DNA for the CDR3 is TGCGCCAGCAGCCCCGGGACAGGGGGCAATCAGCCCCAGCATTTT. Translated: CASSPGTGGNQPQHF.

This rearrangement joins TRBV4-1 to TRBJ1-6; D perhaps matches TRBD1 (5 bases). V was clipped by 0 bases and J by 6 bases, with 12 bases between them. CDR1 and CDR2 (germline): MGHRA, YSYEKL. This CDR3 has 16 residues. The CDR3 bases are TGCGCCAGCAGCCAAGAGATTCAGGGTCCTAATTCACCCCTCCACTTT. This translates into CASSQEIQGPNSPLHF.

This rearrangement joins TRBV5-4 to TRBJ1-6, with 8 positions matching TRBD1. Per germline, CDR1 SGHNT and CDR2 YYREEE (reference sequence). The CDR3 extends over 16 amino acids. Trimming cost V 0 bases and J 6 bases; bases outside gene matches: 5. Here the CDR3 reads CASSLGQGAANSPLHF. In DNA form, the CDR3 reads TGTGCCAGCAGCTTGGGGCAGGGGGCGGCTAATTCACCCCTCCACTTT.

The V call is TRBV5-1, the J call TRBJ1-2; perhaps TRBD1 as D (5 bases). Germline CDR1 and CDR2: SGHRS and YFSETQ. CDR3 length equals 12 residues. With 7 bases removed from V and 7 bases from J, the gap between germline ends came to 14 bases. DNA for the CDR3: TGCGCCAGCTCGCTGCAGGGTCTTGGCTACACCTTC. Its translation: CASSLQGLGYTF.

This clone was seen just once. The V and J genes are TRBV4-1 and TRBJ2-1, with D perhaps matching TRBD1 (6 bases). This CDR3 has 15 residues. Deletions cut 6 bases from V and 5 bases from J, with 17 bases between. Germline V gene lookup returns CDR1 MGHRA and CDR2 YSYEKL. CDR3 in DNA: TGCGCCAGCAGACAAATACCGACAGGAAACAATGAGCAGTTCTTC. It specifies CASRQIPTGNNEQFF.

The count of this clone is one. The chain combines TRBV27 with TRBJ1-5; 8 nucleotides align to TRBD1. V lost 5 bases and J lost 7; bases outside the gene matches: 10. The length of the CDR3 is 15 residues. Germline loops: CDR1 MNHEY, CDR2 SMNVEV (reference sequence). Here the CDR3 reads CASSPNTGGKQPQHF. As DNA, the CDR3 is TGTGCCAGCAGTCCGAATACAGGGGGGAAGCAGCCCCAGCATTTT.

V usage is TRBV10-1 and J usage is TRBJ2-1, with a tentative D call TRBD2 (7 bases). Germline V lookup: CDR1 WNHNN, CDR2 SYGVQD (reference sequence). The CDR3 extends over 13 amino acids. V lost 0 bases to trimming and J lost 8 bases, with 8 bases between them. CDR3 in DNA: TGCGCCAGCAGTGAGTCGGGGGGGCATGAGCAGTTCTTC. As protein: CASSESGGHEQFF.

The rearrangement links TRBV5-4 to TRBJ2-3; D is perhaps TRBD1 (5 bases). The CDR3 covers 13 residues. From germline, CDR1 is SGHNT and CDR2 YYREEE (reference sequence). V lost 1 base and J lost 4, with 7 bases in between. CDR3 in amino acids: CASSLSGSDTQYF. CDR3 DNA: TGTGCCAGCAGCTTGTCAGGGTCAGATACGCAGTATTTT.

A few counts support this clone. The chain is built from TRBV6-1 and TRBJ1-6, with unresolved D. CDR3 length: 13 residues. Looked up from germline, CDR1 is MNHNS and CDR2 is SASEGT. Between the trimmed V and J ends, which lost 2 bases and 14 bases, there was a span of 13 bases. The CDR3 region has the DNA TGTGCCAGCAGTGAATCGGTCCCCTTAACCCTCCACTTT. This gives the protein CASSESVPLTLHF.

V is TRBV6-1 and J is TRBJ1-5; TRBD1 matches 7 bases. The CDR3 contains 17 residues. CDR1 and CDR2 from the germline V gene are MNHNS and SASEGT. The V and J ends lost 2 bases and 0 bases, in that order; junction bases with no gene match: 7. This CDR3 is CASSEYQGGISNQPQHF. Written as DNA, the CDR3 is TGTGCCAGCAGTGAATACCAGGGGGGTATTAGCAATCAGCCCCAGCATTTT.

The CDR3 reads CASSSVVNTEAFF. The CDR3 region has the DNA TGTGCCAGCAGTTCGGTGGTGAACACTGAAGCTTTCTTT. V gene TRBV27 combines with J gene TRBJ1-1, with D unclear. The germline gives CDR1 MNHEY, CDR2 SMNVEV (reference sequence). The CDR3 is 13 amino acids. The ends were cut back, 4 bases at V and 0 bases at J, with 6 bases in the middle.

This clone has only a few counts. The chain recombines TRBV7-9 with TRBJ1-4; maybe TRBD1 (6 bases). The V gene's germline CDR1 is SEHNR and CDR2 FQNEAQ (reference sequence). V shed 1 base and J shed 5 bases, with 8 bases lying between them. The CDR3 has 14 amino acids. The CDR3 sequence: CASSLGGQNEKLFF. DNA for the CDR3: TGTGCCAGCAGCTTAGGCGGACAGAATGAAAAACTGTTTTTT.

The rearrangement joins TRBV5-1 to TRBJ1-1, with 9 positions matching TRBD1. Unmatched junction bases numbered 3, after V lost 2 bases and J lost 4 bases. In germline, CDR1 is SGHRS, CDR2 YFSETQ. The CDR3 spans 14 residues. The CDR3 region is CASSLQGASTEAFF. CDR3 sequence (DNA): TGCGCCAGCAGCTTACAGGGGGCTAGCACTGAAGCTTTCTTT.

In nucleotides, the CDR3 is TGTGCCAGCAGTGCCCTAGGGGGGGGACAGGGGAAAAGGTTGATCTCCTACGAGCAGTACTTC. Residues: CASSALGGGQGKRLISYEQYF. The chain is built from TRBV27 and TRBJ2-7, with 10 bases lining up with TRBD1. V was pared by 5 bases and J by 0 bases, with 22 bases of the junction left unmatched. The CDR3 covers 21 residues. Germline V gene sequence: CDR1 MNHEY, CDR2 SMNVEV (reference sequence).

On this clone itself: A junction boundary mismatches the germline segment, possibly from a read error. The rearrangement joins TRBV3-1 (or the pseudogene TRBV3-2) to TRBJ2-3; D might be TRBD2 (5 bases). CDR1 and CDR2 (germline): LGHDT, YNNKEL (reference sequence). This CDR3 comprises 11 residues. The CDR3 DNA sequence: TGTGCCAGCAGCCACCGGGCGGGCCCCCTCTTT. It specifies CASSHRAGPLF.

This clone was counted between two and nine times. The chain carries TRBV19 and TRBJ2-5; D is unresolved. The CDR3 length is 12 residues. Germline V CDR1 and CDR2: LNHDA, SQIVND (reference sequence). V was shortened by 4 bases and J by 0 bases, with 3 bases between the two germline ends. The CDR3 DNA follows: TGTGCCAGTAGTAGTAACCAAGAGACCCAGTACTTC. Amino acids: CASSSNQETQYF.

This chain links TRBV9 with TRBJ2-6; TRBD1 agrees at 10 bases. Germline V gene data show CDR1 as SGDLS and CDR2 as YYNGEE. Losses at the gene ends were 8 bases for V and 4 bases for J; bases not matched to a gene: 6. The CDR3 sequence is 15 residues long. The CDR3 region has the DNA TGTGCCAGTAGACAGGGGGCTATCGGGGCCAACGTCCTGACTTTC. Its protein product is CASRQGAIGANVLTF.

The chain uses TRBV27 and TRBJ2-1, with 10 bases fitting TRBD1. The germline V gene encodes CDR1 MNHEY and CDR2 SMNVEV (reference sequence). Trimming cost V 11 bases and J 6 bases; bases outside gene matches: 7. There are 13 residues in the CDR3. CDR3 coding DNA: TGTGCCGACCGGGACAGGGGACGCAATGAGCAGTTCTTC. This translates into CADRDRGRNEQFF.

This chain's CDR3 is CASSLNQGANGYTF. The CDR3, as DNA: TGCGCCAGCAGCTTGAATCAGGGGGCAAATGGCTACACCTTC. The gene calls are TRBV5-1 and TRBJ1-2; 8 nucleotides align to TRBD1. The CDR3 is 14 residues long. V shed 1 base, J shed 6 bases, and the junction held 5 bases outside the gene matches. The germline V gene encodes CDR1 SGHRS and CDR2 YFSETQ.

The gene calls are TRBV6-6 and TRBJ1-5, with D possibly TRBD1 on 5 matching bases. CDR3 size: 15 residues. Trimming stripped 0 bases from V and 2 bases from J, with 8 bases between. Germline V gene data show CDR1 as MNHNY and CDR2 as SVGAGI (reference sequence). The chain's CDR3 is CASSYSSGGNQPQHF. For the CDR3, the DNA is TGTGCCAGCAGTTACTCTTCGGGGGGCAATCAGCCCCAGCATTTT.

The chain carries TRBV11-3 and TRBJ2-3; D gene ambiguous. V was clipped by 2 bases and J by 5 bases, with 5 bases between them. This CDR3 has 12 amino acids. The V gene's germline CDR1 is SGHNT and CDR2 YENEEA. Here the CDR3 reads CASSLPGDTQYF. In DNA, the CDR3 is TGTGCCAGCAGCTTACCCGGAGATACGCAGTATTTT.